This TCR beta chain was sequenced during a study of tumor and adjacent non-tumor tissue in lung cancer. Comments on this clonotype: Its matching antigen is unknown. An end of the junction does not agree with germline; a read error may underlie this.

General study points: TCR diversity was significantly greater in tumor than normal lung tissue. Shorter survival was associated with higher TCR diversity in tumors. Top 100 clones took a larger repertoire share in normal lung.

The template was RNA from unsorted bulk tissue. The normal lung tissue was taken more than 3 cm from the tumor edge. TCRbeta libraries were built with three rounds of nested PCR, modified from ARM-PCR. MiXCR, applied by TCRdb to the multiplex PCR reads, yields one record per CDR3 protein. The table lists around 80,000 distinct CDR3 sequences, less than 85% of them singletons. The sequence came from a man between 70 and 80 years old with non-small cell lung cancer. Specimen: distant non-tumor lung tissue.

CDR3 residues: CAFRVSERTEVFF. The CDR3 nucleotides read TGTGCCTTCAGGGTTTCGGAGAGGACTGAAGTTTTCTTT. V and J are TRBV10-3 and TRBJ1-1, with a weak D call TRBD1 (5 bases). Germline V gene sequence: CDR1 ENHRY, CDR2 SYGVKD. The CDR3 is made up of 13 amino acids.